This entry features one T cell receptor (beta chain) sequence. The antigen remains undetermined. The protocol was immunoSEQ multiplex PCR, while the TCRdb copy is restricted to in-frame clones and leaves out a portion. The sample records around 70,000 clones, 80% to 90% being singletons. This specimen comes from a study of OX40 agonist ivuxolimab in advanced cancers. About the study: An agonistic human IgG2 monoclonal antibody against OX40 (CD134) was given. Dose-escalation subjects each had hepatocellular carcinoma, melanoma, renal cell or head and neck cancer. It was permissible to have had prior anti-PD-1, anti-PD-L1 or anti-CTLA-4 therapy, and less than 45% had some.

The V gene lost 4 bases and the J gene lost 0 bases, with 13 bases spanning the gap. The germline V gene encodes CDR1 SGHAT and CDR2 FQNNGV. The CDR3 consists of 15 residues. Regarding the study as a whole: Within 6 weeks, CD4+ and CD8+ blood T cells expanded clonally at 0.1 to 3.0 mg/kg.

The chain combines TRBV11-2 with TRBJ2-7; a weak D match, TRBD2 (6 bases). Sequenced material: CD4+ or CD8+ T cells sorted from blood, taken in a trial of the OX40 agonist ivuxolimab. The receptor was isolated from an adult with an advanced solid tumor such as melanoma, head and neck, liver or kidney cancer. CDR3 residues: CASSSAGFISYEQYF. The CDR3 DNA is TGTGCCAGCAGCTCAGCGGGTTTTATCTCCTACGAGCAGTACTTC.